This T cell receptor beta chain emerged from a study of breast tumors, draining lymph nodes, adjacent tissues. TCRdb fed the multiplex PCR reads into MiXCR, producing one record per CDR3 protein. There are some 230,000 distinct CDR3 sequences in the sample; roughly a third occur only once, and 3.6% lies in the top ten. This clonotype occurred many times. What it recognizes is unknown. Breast cancer patients provided tissue from their axillary draining lymph nodes. Study-level points and caveats: Luminal-like breast cancer showed significantly greater tumor-nontumor repertoire similarity than basal-like breast cancer did. Data only fit, rather than demonstrated, lymph node origin of most tumor T cells.

V lost 6 bases and J lost 4; bases outside the gene matches: 6. The CDR3 consists of 15 residues. Per the germline V gene, CDR1 is SNHLY and CDR2 is FYNNEI. The rearrangement uses TRBV2 and TRBJ2-3, with 11 bases identical to TRBD2. This sequence was found in a female donor with breast cancer. Some clones in this sample may be carry-over from other donors' samples. Source material: axillary lymph node tissue. The CDR3 is CASRVGTSGADTQYF. CDR3 bases: TGTGCCAGCAGAGTAGGGACTAGCGGCGCAGATACGCAGTATTTT. Combining the CDR3 with reference TRBV2 and TRBJ2-3 gives the whole variable domain EPEVTQTPSHQVTQMGQEVILRCVPISNHLYFYWYRQILGQKVEFLVSFYNNEISEKSEIFDDQFSVERPDGSNFTLKIRSTKLEDSAMYFCASRVGTSGADTQYFGPGTRLTVL.